Listed below are T cell receptor beta chains from one sample, sequenced in a study of blood T cell repertoires in COVID-19. TCRdb's copy holds only in-frame clones and misses some; the assay was immunoSEQ multiplex PCR. The repertoire includes 240,000 or so clones, roughly 80% of them detected once, and 3.4% sits in the top ten. Source material: peripheral blood. Receptors were obtained from a woman aged 18-29 years with acute or convalescent COVID-19. Each CDR3 is given with its conserved first and last residue. A D gene is named only where the DNA matches it firmly. The size entry is marked missing in some rows and otherwise reads once, few, many or a size class.

few	TRBV5-1	.	TRBJ1-5	TGCGCCAGCAGCTTCGGGGGTGGCAGTCAGCCCCAGCATTTT	CASSFGGGSQPQHF
.	TRBV18	TRBD1	TRBJ1-2	TGTGCCAGCTCACCAGTTACGGGACAGGGGAACTATGGCTACACCTTC	CASSPVTGQGNYGYTF
.	TRBV5-4	.	TRBJ1-5	TGTGCCAGCAGGACACAGAGCCCGATGGGTTTGGCCCAGCATTTT	CASRTQSPMGLAQHF
.	TRBV9	TRBD1	TRBJ2-7	TGTGCCAGCAGCGAGACCGGACAGGGCCTCGAGCAGTACTTC	CASSETGQGLEQYF
.	TRBV6-6	.	TRBJ2-3	TGTGCCAGCAGTTACTCGACTAGGATCACAGATACGCAGTATTTT	CASSYSTRITDTQYF
.	TRBV7-9	.	TRBJ1-1	TGTGCCAGCAGCCCAAGCCTTACAGAGAACACTGAAGCTTTCTTT	CASSPSLTENTEAFF
.	TRBV6-2/TRBV6-3	TRBD2	TRBJ2-3	TGTGCCAGCAGTTCCCCCCCTTTCGCAGCGGGAGGAGGAGATACGCAGTATTTT	CASSSPPFAAGGGDTQYF
few	TRBV6-6	TRBD2	TRBJ2-5	TGTGCCAGCAGTCCACGAACCCCAGGGACTAGCGGGAGTTACCCCCAAGAGACCCAGTACTTC	CASSPRTPGTSGSYPQETQYF
.	TRBV5-5	.	TRBJ1-2	TGTGCCAGCAGCCCTGGACAATCCTATGGCTACACCTTC	CASSPGQSYGYTF
.	TRBV15	.	TRBJ2-1	TGTGCCACCAGCAGAGATCGGGGTACCGATGAGCAGTTCTTC	CATSRDRGTDEQFF
.	TRBV6-5	.	TRBJ1-1	TGTGCCAGCACCGCAACCACAGGTGGAAACACTGAAGCTTTCTTT	CASTATTGGNTEAFF
.	TRBV7-9	.	TRBJ1-2	TGTGCCAGCAGCTCAGGGGCCAGCTATGGCTACACCTTC	CASSSGASYGYTF
once	TRBV19	.	TRBJ2-1	TGTGCCAGTAGTATCCTGACTAGTCCGGGAGATGGGTACAATGAGCAGTTCTTC	CASSILTSPGDGYNEQFF
once	TRBV11-2	TRBD1	TRBJ1-3	TGTGCCAGCAGCCCACTGACAGGGAACACCATATATTTT	CASSPLTGNTIYF
.	TRBV5-1	TRBD1	TRBJ1-6	TGCGCCAGCAGCTTGGTATTTCTGGGGACAGGCAATTCACCCCTCCACTTT	CASSLVFLGTGNSPLHF
.	TRBV15	.	TRBJ1-4	TGTGCCACCAGCAACCTCAGGGGCTTCTTAGAAAAACTGTTTTTT	CATSNLRGFLEKLFF
.	TRBV5-6	TRBD1	TRBJ1-1	TGTGCCAGCAGCTTGGTTGGGACAGCCAGAAAAGAAGCTTTCTTT	CASSLVGTARKEAFF
.	TRBV19	TRBD1	TRBJ1-1	TGTGCCAGTAGTATAGATGCCAGGGGGCTGAACACTGAAGCTTTCTTT	CASSIDARGLNTEAFF
.	TRBV5-4	TRBD1	TRBJ1-3	TGTGCCAGCAGCTTGACAGGGGTTTCTGGAAACACCATATATTTT	CASSLTGVSGNTIYF
.	TRBV6-2/TRBV6-3	TRBD1	TRBJ2-7	TGTGCCAGCAGTTCCCCGGACAGGGGGGACGAGCAGTACTTC	CASSSPDRGDEQYF